The 25 T cell receptor beta chains in this list originate from one sample, sequenced in a study of T cell changes during pregnancy in multiple sclerosis. Here immunoSEQ multiplex PCR was the method, and the copy in TCRdb shows in-frame clones only, minus some. In the table there are fewer than 85,000 clones, around 92% of which are singletons. The material was peripheral blood, obtained in the third trimester of pregnancy. The receptors derive from a female donor in good health, enrolled as a control in a pregnancy study.

CDR3 DNA sequence: TGTGCCAGCAGTGAACGGGCTGAGGGGACCCAGTACTTC. Amino acids: CASSERAEGTQYF. The J gene is TRBJ2-5, the V gene TRBV6-1; the D gene is possibly TRBD2 (5 bases). The V gene's germline CDR1 is MNHNS and CDR2 SASEGT. The CDR3 is 13 amino acids. V lost 2 bases to trimming and J lost 7 bases, with 11 bases between them.

The rearrangement uses TRBV30 and TRBJ2-7; TRBD2 aligns across 7 bases. CDR1 GTSNPN and CDR2 SVGIG come from the germline V gene (reference sequence). This CDR3 region has 15 residues. V was pared by 0 bases and J by 4 bases, with 9 bases of the junction left unmatched. The CDR3 coding sequence is TGTGCCTGGAGTGTACGGCCTAGCGGTTATTACGAGCAGTACTTC. It yields the protein CAWSVRPSGYYEQYF.

The gene calls are TRBV19 and TRBJ1-6; unclear D gene. Germline-derived CDR1 and CDR2 are LNHDA and SQIVND (reference sequence). V lost 5 bases and J 8 bases, leaving 10 bases between the germline ends. The CDR3 covers 13 residues. The CDR3 here is CASSPSPDSPLHF. The CDR3 bases are TGTGCCAGTAGTCCTAGCCCTGATTCACCCCTCCACTTT. The full variable domain, rest sourced from reference TRBV19 and TRBJ1-6, is DGGITQSPKYLFRKEGQNVTLSCEQNLNHDAMYWYRQDPGQGLRLIYYSQIVNDFQKGDIAEGYSVSREKKESFPLTVTSAQKNPTAFYLCASSPSPDSPLHFGNGTRLTVT.

In its sample, this clone was seen once. The rearrangement uses TRBV19 and TRBJ2-7, with 9 bases aligning to TRBD1. This CDR3 has 14 residues. The V gene's germline CDR1 is LNHDA and CDR2 SQIVND (reference sequence). V trimming: 4 bases; J trimming: 1 base; junction bases outside the gene matches: 2. The CDR3 loop is CASSRQGESYEQYF. The CDR3 region has the DNA TGTGCCAGTAGTAGACAGGGGGAGTCCTACGAGCAGTACTTC.

The J gene is TRBJ2-1, the V gene TRBV5-4; TRBD2 aligns across 13 bases. The CDR3 length is 16 residues. Per germline, CDR1 SGHNT and CDR2 YYREEE (reference sequence). The junction had 9 bases not matched to a gene; V was cut back by 4 bases and J by 8 bases. For the CDR3, the DNA is TGTGCCAGCAGCACAAGCACTAGCGGGAGGGGGGATGAGCAGTTCTTC. This gives the protein CASSTSTSGRGDEQFF.

This clone was picked up one time. The gene calls are TRBV5-6 and TRBJ1-5, with D perhaps matching TRBD1 (6 bases). The CDR3 loop spans 16 amino acids. The germline V and J ends were trimmed by 2 bases and 2 bases, with 14 bases remaining between them. Germline V CDR1 and CDR2: SGHDT, YYEEEE. The CDR3 loop reads CASSFGAGAGNQPQHF. Written as DNA, the CDR3 is TGTGCCAGCAGCTTTGGGGCGGGGGCTGGCAATCAGCCCCAGCATTTT.

V and J are TRBV5-6 and TRBJ1-4; 8 bases map to TRBD1. V lost 1 base and J lost 4; bases outside the gene matches: 6. The CDR3 is 16 amino acids. Germline V CDR1 and CDR2: SGHDT, YYEEEE. The CDR3 reads CASSLLNRGDNEKLFF. CDR3 sequence (DNA): TGTGCCAGCAGCTTGCTAAACAGGGGGGATAATGAAAAACTGTTTTTT.

The chain uses TRBV10-3 and TRBJ1-5; tentatively, D is TRBD1 (6 bases). Deletions cut 0 bases from V and 6 bases from J, with 15 bases between. The germline V gene has CDR1 ENHRY and CDR2 SYGVKD. The length of the CDR3 is 16 residues. CDR3 DNA: TGTGCCATCAGTGAGTCTGACGGGGGGCTCAGTCAGCCCCAGCATTTT. Its protein is CAISESDGGLSQPQHF.

The chain carries TRBV11-2 and TRBJ2-1; 12 bases are shared with TRBD2. Germline V CDR1 and CDR2: SGHAT, FQNNGV. The CDR3 runs 16 residues. The V and J ends lost 7 bases and 9 bases, in that order; junction bases with no gene match: 13. CDR3 protein: CASIPLGLAGKSEQFF. The CDR3 region has the DNA TGTGCCAGCATCCCCCTCGGACTAGCGGGAAAAAGTGAGCAGTTCTTC.

The rearrangement links TRBV5-5 to TRBJ1-1; perhaps TRBD1 as D (5 bases). The germline CDR1 and CDR2 sequences are SGHKS and YYEKEE (reference sequence). Between the trimmed V and J ends, which lost 4 bases and 1 base, there was a span of 11 bases. The CDR3 length is 14 residues. The DNA of the CDR3 is TGTGCCAGCAGCCCGGTGACAGAGAACACTGAAGCTTTCTTT. It translates to CASSPVTENTEAFF.

The chain couples TRBV7-8 to TRBJ2-1; D might be TRBD2 (6 bases). CDR1 SGHVS and CDR2 FQNEAQ come from the germline V gene. The CDR3 is made up of 15 amino acids. V was clipped by 2 bases and J by 5 bases, with 13 bases between them. CDR3 bases: TGTGCCAGCAGCTTATCGGGGGTTACGGACAATGAGCAGTTCTTC. It encodes CASSLSGVTDNEQFF.

The CDR3 sequence is CASSIRGSEAFF. DNA of the CDR3: TGTGCCAGCAGCATCAGGGGATCCGAAGCTTTCTTT. The genes are TRBV5-6 and TRBJ1-1; D perhaps matches TRBD1 (6 bases). Germline V gene sequence: CDR1 SGHDT, CDR2 YYEEEE. Trimming took off 4 bases at V and 8 bases at J, with 12 bases between the two ends. The CDR3 totals 12 residues.

The chain links TRBV6-6 to TRBJ1-1, with TRBD1 matching 9 bases. V lost 5 bases to trimming and J lost 4 bases; unmatched junction nucleotides: 2. Germline CDR1 and CDR2: MNHNY and SVGAGI (reference sequence). The CDR3 consists of 13 residues. Written as DNA, the CDR3 is TGTGCCAGCAGTCCGACAGGGGGCACTGAAGCTTTCTTT. Its translation: CASSPTGGTEAFF.

This clone came up once. V is TRBV6-6 and J is TRBJ2-3; TRBD1 is a possible D gene (6 bases). This CDR3 is built from 14 residues. Germline V lookup: CDR1 MNHNY, CDR2 SVGAGI (reference sequence). Trimming pared 6 bases from V and 3 bases from J, leaving 13 bases between. For the CDR3, the DNA is TGTGCCAGCAGAATGGGGGCCCGAACAGATACGCAGTATTTT. The encoded protein is CASRMGARTDTQYF.

The rearrangement uses TRBV28 and TRBJ2-6; the D gene is possibly TRBD1 (5 bases). V was pared by 4 bases and J by 4 bases, with 8 bases between. The CDR3 sequence is 14 residues long. Germline CDR1 is MDHEN and CDR2 is SYDVKM. The DNA for the CDR3 is TGTGCCAGCAGTTCAGGGTCCGGGGCCAACGTCCTGACTTTC. It codes for CASSSGSGANVLTF.

This clone occurred once. The rearrangement uses TRBV4-1 and TRBJ2-7; possible D gene TRBD1, 6 bases. The CDR3 runs 16 residues. CDR1 and CDR2 (germline): MGHRA, YSYEKL. The V end was cut by 0 bases, the J end by 3 bases, with 15 bases between. CDR3 amino acids: CASSQERAGVSYEQYF. CDR3 bases: TGCGCCAGCAGCCAAGAGAGGGCAGGGGTAAGCTACGAGCAGTACTTC.

This rearrangement joins TRBV5-5 to TRBJ2-2; 7 nucleotides align to TRBD1. This CDR3 has 14 residues. Germline CDR1 SGHKS, CDR2 YYEKEE (reference sequence). The V and J ends lost 1 base and 6 bases, in that order; junction bases with no gene match: 3. The CDR3 region has the DNA TGTGCCAGCAGCTTGACAGGGGTCCCCGGGGAGCTGTTTTTT. Amino acid sequence: CASSLTGVPGELFF.

The DNA of the CDR3 is TGTGCCAGCAGCTTAGTGGGCTACTCCTACGAGCAGTACTTC. Residues: CASSLVGYSYEQYF. The V and J genes are TRBV11-2 and TRBJ2-7; no clear D gene. CDR3 size: 14 residues. V gave up 1 base and J gave up 0 bases, with 7 bases separating them. The germline V gene encodes CDR1 SGHAT and CDR2 FQNNGV.

This chain joins TRBV19 and TRBJ2-3; no clear D. This CDR3 is built from 11 residues. V lost 4 bases and J 14 bases, leaving 13 bases between the germline ends. The germline V gene encodes CDR1 LNHDA and CDR2 SQIVND (reference sequence). This CDR3 is CASSTGRVAYF. As DNA, the CDR3 is TGTGCCAGTAGTACTGGTCGGGTAGCGTATTTT.

This CDR3 is CASKKTGGLASTDTQYF. Written as DNA, the CDR3 is TGCGCCAGCAAGAAAACAGGGGGACTAGCTAGCACAGATACGCAGTATTTT. The V gene is TRBV10-1, the J gene TRBJ2-3, with D maybe TRBD2 (9 bases). CDR1 and CDR2 (germline): WNHNN, SYGVQD (reference sequence). The V and J ends lost 7 bases and 0 bases respectively, with 20 bases between them. This CDR3 is 17 amino acids long.

V is TRBV5-1 and J is TRBJ2-1; 8 bases are a match to TRBD2. Germline values: CDR1 SGHRS, CDR2 YFSETQ. There are 17 residues in the CDR3. The ends lost 0 bases at V and 0 bases at J; junction bases unmatched: 5. The CDR3 spells CASSLAVAGGSYNEQFF. The CDR3 DNA reads TGCGCCAGCAGCTTGGCCGTCGCGGGAGGCTCCTACAATGAGCAGTTCTTC.

The chain recombines TRBV11-1 with TRBJ2-4; perhaps TRBD2 as D (6 bases). The CDR3 length is 16 residues. V lost 5 bases and J 0 bases, leaving 14 bases between the germline ends. Germline V gene lookup returns CDR1 SGHAT and CDR2 FQDESV (reference sequence). DNA for the CDR3: TGTGCCAGCAGCGCCGACGCCGGGGGAGCCAAAAACATTCAGTACTTC. Encoded protein: CASSADAGGAKNIQYF. Looking up the rest from reference TRBV11-1 and TRBJ2-4 gives the full variable domain: EAEVAQSPRYKITEKSQAVAFWCDPISGHATLYWYRQILGQGPELLVQFQDESVVDDSQLPKDRFSAERLKGVDSTLKIQPAELGDSAMYLCASSADAGGAKNIQYFGAGTRLSVL.

The chain couples TRBV19 to TRBJ1-5; a weak D match, TRBD1 (6 bases). The CDR3 sequence is 14 residues long. Germline loops: CDR1 LNHDA, CDR2 SQIVND (reference sequence). The V and J ends lost 5 bases and 8 bases respectively, with 16 bases between them. The CDR3 sequence is CASSQTGNEEPQHF. The CDR3 bases are TGTGCCAGTAGTCAAACAGGGAATGAGGAGCCCCAGCATTTT. The full variable domain, rest sourced from reference TRBV19 and TRBJ1-5, is DGGITQSPKYLFRKEGQNVTLSCEQNLNHDAMYWYRQDPGQGLRLIYYSQIVNDFQKGDIAEGYSVSREKKESFPLTVTSAQKNPTAFYLCASSQTGNEEPQHFGDGTRLSIL.

The genes are TRBV19 and TRBJ2-7; 8 bases fit TRBD1. The CDR3 has 12 amino acids. V trimming: 9 bases; J trimming: 3 bases; junction bases outside the gene matches: 4. Germline lookup yields CDR1 LNHDA and CDR2 SQIVND (reference sequence). The DNA of the CDR3 is TGTGCCAGAGACAGGGGCGGCTACGAGCAGTACTTC. It specifies CARDRGGYEQYF.

V is TRBV4-1 and J is TRBJ2-5; 8 bases agree with TRBD2. The CDR3 extends over 16 amino acids. Germline CDR1 reads MGHRA; CDR2 reads YSYEKL. The V segment lost 0 bases and the J segment 4 bases; nucleotides outside the gene matches: 7. CDR3 DNA: TGCGCCAGCAGCCAAGAAGGGCTAGCGGGTAGAGAGACCCAGTACTTC. As protein: CASSQEGLAGRETQYF.